A single sample gave rise to the 27 T cell receptor beta chains below, sequenced in a study of T-cell reconstitution after alpha-beta-depleted transplantation in children. A library of TCRbeta sequences, prepared with unique molecular identifiers, was generated. TCRdb independently ran MiXCR on the PCR reads; one entry per CDR3 protein. The sample lists hundreds of thousands of distinct CDR3 sequences; about an eighth were seen once. This specimen consisted of PBMCs, mostly from graft donor cells, obtained 360 days after TCRalphabeta/CD19-depleted stem cell transplant. Every receptor here comes from a male patient between 10 and 17 years old who had a stem cell transplant for acute myeloid leukemia, so the T cells may come from the graft donor.

This clonotype was observed a handful of times. V gene TRBV10-3 combines with J gene TRBJ2-2; 9 bases are a match to TRBD1. The CDR3 contains 15 residues. The V gene end was trimmed by 8 bases and the J gene end by 3 bases; junction bases not matched to a gene: 7. Germline assignment: CDR1 ENHRY and CDR2 SYGVKD. In DNA form, the CDR3 reads TGTGCCATCCTTCGGACAGGGGAGTACACCGGGGAGCTGTTTTTT. Translation gives CAILRTGEYTGELFF.

The genes are TRBV28 and TRBJ2-1, with 8 positions matching TRBD2. V lost 5 bases to trimming and J lost 10 bases; unmatched junction nucleotides: 10. CDR1 MDHEN and CDR2 SYDVKM come from the germline V gene. This CDR3 contains 14 residues. The CDR3 loop is CASSPSGPGAEQFF. DNA of the CDR3: TGTGCCAGCAGTCCTAGCGGGCCAGGGGCCGAGCAGTTCTTC. The full variable domain, rest sourced from reference TRBV28 and TRBJ2-1, is DVKVTQSSRYLVKRTGEKVFLECVQDMDHENMFWYRQDPGLGLRLIYFSYDVKMKEKGDIPEGYSVSREKKERFSLILESASTNQTSMYLCASSPSGPGAEQFFGPGTRLTVL.

The rearrangement joins TRBV20-1 to TRBJ2-1, with TRBD2 matching 11 bases. V lost 1 base, J lost 3 bases, and 2 bases stayed unmatched. The CDR3 consists of 15 residues. Germline lookup yields CDR1 DFQATT and CDR2 SNEGSKA (reference sequence). This CDR3 is CSARVGTSGYNEQFF. The DNA of the CDR3 is TGCAGTGCTAGAGTAGGGACTAGCGGCTACAATGAGCAGTTCTTC.

The chain has TRBV29-1 and TRBJ2-1; D call uncertain. Germline-derived CDR1 and CDR2 are SQVTM and ANQGSEA. There are 12 residues in the CDR3. V gave up 6 bases and J gave up 10 bases, with 16 bases separating them. The CDR3 protein is CSVLNPGREQFF. DNA for the CDR3: TGCAGCGTCCTGAATCCCGGTAGGGAGCAGTTCTTC.

This clonotype was seen a few times. The chain employs TRBV14 and TRBJ1-1; D not certain. CDR1 SGHDN and CDR2 FVKESK come from the germline V gene. Between the trimmed V and J ends, which lost 0 bases and 3 bases, there was a span of 8 bases. The CDR3 is 14 residues long. The CDR3 here is CASSQEILYTEAFF. Here the CDR3 DNA reads TGTGCCAGCAGCCAAGAGATCCTTTACACTGAAGCTTTCTTT.

J is TRBJ1-2 and V is TRBV12-3 or TRBV12-4; D is unclear. Trimming took off 3 bases at V and 0 bases at J, with 8 bases between the two ends. The CDR3 contains 14 residues. Here the CDR3 reads CASSFGQANYGYTF. The DNA for the CDR3 is TGTGCCAGCAGTTTCGGCCAGGCTAACTATGGCTACACCTTC.

This clonotype was counted between two and nine times. V is TRBV7-9 and J is TRBJ2-7; 10 bases are shared with TRBD1. Trimming cost V 1 base and J 1 base; bases outside gene matches: 4. The CDR3 has 16 amino acids. Germline loops: CDR1 SEHNR, CDR2 FQNEAQ (reference sequence). The CDR3 region is CASSLEGDRGSYEQYF. The CDR3 DNA reads as TGTGCCAGCAGCTTAGAGGGGGACAGGGGATCCTACGAGCAGTACTTC.

The chain joins TRBV6-2 or TRBV6-3 to TRBJ2-7, with TRBD2 as a possible D gene (6 bases). CDR3 length equals 12 residues. Germline loops: CDR1 MNHEY, CDR2 SVGEGT. Trimming removed 5 bases from V and 6 bases from J, with 11 bases in between. The CDR3 loop is CASSRTISEQYF. The CDR3 nucleotides read TGTGCCAGCAGTCGGACTATATCCGAGCAGTACTTC.

This clonotype was seen only a few times. This chain connects TRBV20-1 to TRBJ2-1; D possibly corresponds to TRBD2 (5 bases). CDR1 is DFQATT and CDR2 is SNEGSKA in the germline V gene (reference sequence). The V gene lost 3 bases and the J gene lost 6 bases, with 27 bases spanning the gap. This CDR3 has 18 amino acids. The CDR3 coding sequence is TGCAGTGCTAGCGGCATGAGCGAGAGGGCCCTGGTGTTCAATGAGCAGTTCTTC. Its protein is CSASGMSERALVFNEQFF.

This clonotype was seen repeatedly, ten times or more. The chain recombines TRBV18 with TRBJ2-1; a possible D gene is TRBD2 (6 bases). Between the trimmed V and J ends, which lost 5 bases and 4 bases, there was a span of 15 bases. The V gene's germline CDR1 is KGHSH and CDR2 LQKENI. The CDR3 extends over 15 amino acids. The CDR3 nucleotides read TGTGCCAGCTCAACCGGAGGGGCAGCATACAATGAGCAGTTCTTC. Translation: CASSTGGAAYNEQFF. The full variable domain, in which reference TRBV18 and TRBJ2-1 provide the parts outside the CDR3, is NAGVMQNPRHLVRRRGQEARLRCSPMKGHSHVYWYRQLPEEGLKFMVYLQKENIIDESGMPKERFSAEFPKEGPSILRIQQVVRGDSAAYFCASSTGGAAYNEQFFGPGTRLTVL.

The chain combines TRBV11-3 with TRBJ1-1; 7 bases line up with TRBD1. V lost 5 bases to trimming and J lost 2 bases; unmatched junction nucleotides: 5. Per the germline V gene, CDR1 is SGHNT and CDR2 is YENEEA. This CDR3 is built from 14 residues. CDR3 loop: CASSMRGPNTEAFF. CDR3 sequence (DNA): TGTGCCAGCAGCATGAGGGGGCCAAACACTGAAGCTTTCTTT.

This clonotype was recorded a few times. The V and J genes are TRBV28 and TRBJ2-7, with 11 bases aligning to TRBD2. J lost 2 bases, V lost 4 bases, and 7 bases had no gene match. Per the germline V gene, CDR1 is MDHEN and CDR2 is SYDVKM. The CDR3 consists of 16 residues. CDR3 sequence: CASSWVAGGPAYEQYF. CDR3 bases: TGTGCCAGCAGTTGGGTAGCGGGAGGGCCCGCCTACGAGCAGTACTTC.

This clonotype was recorded a few times. The genes are TRBV3-1 and TRBJ2-3; possible D gene TRBD2, 6 bases. This CDR3 has 16 amino acids. The germline V gene has CDR1 LGHDT and CDR2 YNNKEL (reference sequence). V was shortened by 4 bases and J by 0 bases, with 14 bases between the two germline ends. The CDR3 is CASSLPVAASTDTQYF. The CDR3 region has the DNA TGTGCCAGCAGCCTTCCAGTAGCGGCTAGCACAGATACGCAGTATTTT.

This clonotype was observed a few times. The V and J genes are TRBV4-3 and TRBJ2-6; 8 nucleotides agree with TRBD1. The CDR3 loop spans 19 amino acids. The V gene's germline CDR1 is LGHNA and CDR2 YSLEER. V lost 1 base to trimming and J lost 4 bases; unmatched junction nucleotides: 12. The CDR3 here is CASSQVGGTGPLGANVLTF. As DNA, the CDR3 is TGCGCCAGCAGCCAAGTTGGGGGGACAGGACCCTTGGGGGCCAACGTCCTGACTTTC.

This clonotype was recorded at least ten times. This rearrangement joins TRBV29-1 to TRBJ2-7, with TRBD2 matching 7 bases. The CDR3 length is 13 residues. The germline gives CDR1 SQVTM, CDR2 ANQGSEA. J was trimmed by 0 bases and V by 3 bases; bases with no gene match: 2. The CDR3 coding sequence is TGCAGCGTTGATCTAGCGGACTCCTACGAGCAGTACTTC. Protein sequence: CSVDLADSYEQYF.

This clonotype was detected a few times. V and J are TRBV5-1 and TRBJ1-1, with TRBD1 matching over 10 bases. V shed 2 bases and J 3 bases; nucleotides not matched to a gene: 7. CDR3 length equals 16 residues. Germline V gene sequence: CDR1 SGHRS, CDR2 YFSETQ. The CDR3 is CASSFGTGEGDTEAFF. In nucleotides, the CDR3 is TGCGCCAGCAGCTTCGGGACAGGGGAAGGGGACACTGAAGCTTTCTTT.

This clonotype showed up just a few times. The chain has TRBV9 and TRBJ1-5; D remains ambiguous. Trimming stripped 3 bases from V and 2 bases from J, with 6 bases between. The CDR3 is made up of 13 amino acids. Germline CDR1 is SGDLS and CDR2 is YYNGEE. The CDR3 sequence: CASSGGGNQPQHF. The CDR3 DNA is TGTGCCAGCAGCGGGGGAGGCAATCAGCCCCAGCATTTT.

This clonotype was recorded at least ten times. The chain couples TRBV4-2 to TRBJ2-2, with a tentative D call TRBD2 (6 bases). The length of the CDR3 is 15 residues. The V gene's germline CDR1 is LGHNA and CDR2 YNFKEQ. V was cut by 1 base and J by 7 bases, with 13 bases left in between. The CDR3 DNA follows: TGTGCCAGCAGCCAAGGCCGACTAGTGGACGGGGAGCTGTTTTTT. This codes for CASSQGRLVDGELFF.

This clonotype was seen many times. The rearrangement joins TRBV7-2 to TRBJ2-3; 9 bases map to TRBD2. The CDR3 is made up of 14 amino acids. J lost 4 bases, V lost 3 bases, and 2 bases had no gene match. Germline values: CDR1 SGHTA, CDR2 FQGNSA. Here the CDR3 reads CASSLGLAPDTQYF. The CDR3 DNA follows: TGTGCCAGCAGCTTGGGACTAGCACCAGATACGCAGTATTTT.

This clonotype turned up a few times. The V call is TRBV5-1, the J call TRBJ2-1; 7 positions match TRBD2. The CDR3 runs to 20 residues. The V and J ends lost 1 base and 5 bases, in that order; junction bases with no gene match: 21. Per germline, CDR1 SGHRS and CDR2 YFSETQ. CDR3 in amino acids: CASSLLRWREPLEMNNEQFF. In DNA, the CDR3 is TGCGCCAGCAGCTTGTTAAGGTGGCGGGAGCCCTTAGAAATGAACAATGAGCAGTTCTTC.

This clonotype appeared many times. The chain has TRBV12-3 or TRBV12-4 and TRBJ2-7; TRBD2 might be the D (6 bases). Trimming cost V 6 bases and J 7 bases, with 19 bases left between them. The CDR3 sequence is 14 residues long. This chain's CDR3 is CASRGEVPYVEQYF. The CDR3 nucleotides read TGTGCCAGCAGGGGGGAGGTCCCCTACGTGGAGCAGTACTTC.

The rearrangement uses TRBV4-3 and TRBJ2-1; 10 positions agree with TRBD2. This CDR3 contains 16 residues. CDR1 is LGHNA, CDR2 YSLEER, per germline. The V segment lost 0 bases and the J segment 5 bases; nucleotides outside the gene matches: 4. CDR3 in DNA: TGCGCCAGCAGCCAAGAACCGGGACTAGCGAACAATGAGCAGTTCTTC. It yields the protein CASSQEPGLANNEQFF.

This clonotype was observed many times. The chain couples TRBV28 to TRBJ2-2, with a weak D call TRBD2 (5 bases). Germline CDR1 MDHEN, CDR2 SYDVKM. This CDR3 is built from 12 residues. V was pared by 7 bases and J by 5 bases, with 8 bases between. CDR3 protein: CASNRGTGELFF. CDR3 coding DNA: TGTGCCAGCAATCGGGGAACCGGGGAGCTGTTTTTT.

The J gene is TRBJ2-3, the V gene TRBV28; the D gene is possibly TRBD2 (6 bases). In germline, CDR1 is MDHEN, CDR2 SYDVKM. The CDR3 length is 14 residues. The V and J ends lost 6 bases and 7 bases respectively, with 17 bases between them. The CDR3 nucleotides are TGTGCCAGCAGCCTTACTACAGGAGGGTATACGCAGTATTTT. Protein sequence: CASSLTTGGYTQYF.

CDR3 bases: TGCAGCGTGAGCGGGAGGCTCTCTGGGGCCAACGTCCTGACTTTC. Residues: CSVSGRLSGANVLTF. The chain carries TRBV29-1 and TRBJ2-6, with 9 positions matching TRBD2. Looked up from germline, CDR1 is SQVTM and CDR2 is ANQGSEA. This CDR3 contains 15 residues. The J segment lost 0 bases and the V segment lost 6 bases, leaving 3 bases of the junction unmatched. The full variable domain, completed using reference TRBV29-1 and TRBJ2-6, is SAVISQKPSRDICQRGTSLTIQCQVDSQVTMMFWYRQQPGQSLTLIATANQGSEATYESGFVIDKFPISRPNLTFSTLTVSNMSPEDSSIYLCSVSGRLSGANVLTFGAGSRLTVL.

The chain uses TRBV20-1 and TRBJ2-3; D possibly matches TRBD1 or TRBD2 (6 bases each). V was cut by 8 bases and J by 4 bases, with 22 bases left in between. This CDR3 spans 15 amino acids. CDR1 and CDR2 from the germline V gene are DFQATT and SNEGSKA (reference sequence). The CDR3 here is CSTPGSRGAADTQYF. DNA for the CDR3: TGCAGTACCCCCGGGTCGAGGGGGGCGGCAGATACGCAGTATTTT.

This clonotype is a singleton in its sample. The chain combines TRBV5-1 with TRBJ2-6; D perhaps matches TRBD2 (5 bases). The CDR3 is 19 amino acids. Germline CDR1 and CDR2: SGHRS and YFSETQ. Deletions cut 1 base from V and 0 bases from J, with 17 bases between. The CDR3 DNA reads TGCGCCAGCAGCTTGACGATAGGAGGACGGGGCTCTGGGGCCAACGTCCTGACTTTC. It codes for CASSLTIGGRGSGANVLTF.